This T cell receptor beta chain was sequenced for a study of cytomegalovirus exposure and HLA in healthy donors (dated by TCRdb to the late 2010s). Looking at the study overall: According to an earlier analysis of around 600 of the donors, about 179 million T cells yielded roughly 100 million unique TCR beta sequences and approximately 300 Gb of sequence data. In a later analysis, previously published TCR beta repertoires from some 640 donors were re-analyzed and high-resolution HLA genotyping was added so that TCR occurrence patterns could be studied. Alongside the repertoire data, information on donor age, sex, ethnicity and CMV serostatus was compiled. The number of donors typed differed by locus, with about 629-630 for A, B, C, DRB1 and DQB1, 522 for DQA1, 600 to 610 for DPA1, and approximately 470 for DPB1. Rather than using new phenotypic data, the later analysis identified candidate immune exposures from TCR beta sequences and from how often those sequences occurred across donors. Along with the roughly 670-subject first cohort, a separate validation cohort of roughly 110 different subjects was used. About 330 gigabases of sequencing data and approximately 92 million unique TCR sequences made up an early release that covered roughly 670 HLA-typed donors. The genetic ancestry cluster associated with self-reported Caucasian donors included 81% of the approximately 430 genotyped donors. An earlier analysis of several hundred of the donors applied high-throughput TCR beta sequencing to assess whether each TCR beta V gene segment acted as functional or pseudogenic. Five DR-DQ haplotypes were handled as single units for association and clustering because linkage in the cohort was strong. The study profiled the T cell repertoires of more than 500 subjects by immunosequencing and related them to cytomegalovirus serostatus. HLA typing included class I and class II loci at four-digit resolution. A later genetic analysis took genome-wide SNP genotypes for about 55% of the 666 donors and used that subset as a discovery cohort. The study combined high-throughput TCR immunosequencing, statistical association of individual TCRs with disease status, and machine learning to predict cytomegalovirus infection status. On average, 235,054 unique TCR beta nucleotide sequences were sequenced per donor among 398 genotyped donors of the cohort, with roughly 18% of those sequences being non-productive. Every discovery cohort repertoire had been produced on one sequencing platform. The aim of the study was to test whether cataloging public T cell receptors could identify signatures of past pathogen exposure.

The CDR3 starts with the cysteine, ends with the phenylalanine, and has 19 residues. Only the CDR3 part of the read is kept: 57 bases, read in frame from the first base. Trimming takes 0 bases off V and 6 bases off J; junction bases not matched to a gene: 9. The germline V gene encodes CDR1 LGHNA and CDR2 YSLEER. Findings and caveats that apply to the study as a whole: According to the authors, the approach could potentially be generalized to other disease states and immunological phenotypes. In a later analysis, over 15,000 TCR beta sequences were associated with specific HLA alleles at a false discovery rate of 0.05. In a later analysis, the rate of TCR association differed among HLA loci, with DRB1 alleles having the most associated TCRs and HLA-C alleles having the fewest. Most CMV-associated TCR beta chains appeared to be HLA-restricted in a later analysis, and the HLA associations seemed to be driven largely by CMV exposure. According to a later genetic analysis, donors in an Asian-associated ancestry cluster had fewer N-insertions in productive TCRs than the approximately 630-donor mean. In a later analysis, several top co-occurrence clusters were reported to appear linked to parvovirus B19, influenza, CMV and Epstein-Barr virus. A further reported finding was that TCR beta sequences accurately predicted the HLA-A and HLA-B alleles for most subjects in the first cohort. In an earlier analysis of 587 of the donors, most TCR beta V segments appeared in productive rearrangements about 87% or about 30% of the time, broadly matching IMGT annotations. The sequencing pipeline was judged likely to have produced a cluster of highly shared sequence variants as a technical artifact. Linkage disequilibrium might explain the correlated functional status among segregating V segments, but an unknown experimental factor could not be ruled out. A few of the identified cytomegalovirus-associated TCR beta chains were confirmed in vitro to be specific for cytomegalovirus antigens. Because counts were too low, fewer than 20 rarely observed V segments, including chromosome 9 orphons, were excluded from the earlier analysis of 587 of the donors. Assigning TCR associations to individual alleles was difficult when HLA alleles, especially DR and DQ, strongly co-occurred. In the study, some 160 TCR beta chains were listed as associated with cytomegalovirus. While some public TCRs were present in many individuals, most TCR sequences turned up only very rarely across donors. In a later analysis, HLA-associated TCR beta chains were found to be more clonally expanded and to have lower generation probabilities than equally common non-associated chains. Cytomegalovirus status was reported to be diagnosed by the classifier with high specificity and sensitivity in both the original and validation cohorts. Because some donors lacked HLA typing at each locus, the association tests relied only on the typed subset. Some IMGT-functional V segments, including TRBV6-2 and TRBV6-3, could not be distinguished by the 87-base-pair reads and were therefore excluded. A later genetic analysis associated a missense DCLRE1C variant with V-gene and J-gene trimming of TCR beta chains, and an independent cohort replicated the association. The cohort was sequenced for TCR beta chains only, and without alpha or paired-chain data the features that could be detected were limited. For the cohort, immune exposure information was limited to CMV serostatus. The presence/absence analyses assumed that sequencing depth was roughly uniform across donors, and that assumption may not be true.

In total, around 600 healthy bone marrow donors made up the cohort. All cohort members were sampled while nominally healthy, although unrecorded immune exposures were likely present. The donor tested CMV seronegative, placing the donor among the 300 to 450 seronegative members of the cohort. A peripheral blood sample was provided by each donor, and peripheral blood mononuclear cells were used for TCR beta sequencing. The Qiagen DNeasy Blood Extraction Kit was used to extract genomic DNA from the blood cell samples. Libraries were constructed by the immunoSEQ multiplex PCR assay. For the multiplex PCR, a mixture combining 60 forward primers for TCR Vbeta segments and 13 reverse primers for TCR Jbeta segments was used. The CDR3 region of rearranged TCR beta genes was amplified from genomic DNA by a multiplex PCR assay. The Illumina HiSeq System was used to sequence the amplified TCR beta libraries as 87-base-pair reads. The published analysis was carried out like this. A later analysis tallied around 80 million unique TCR beta chains across the 666 repertoires, and about 10 million of those chains were shared by two or more donors. A nearest-neighbor algorithm error-corrected the raw reads and collapsed the reads into unique sequences, merging closely related sequences to remove PCR and sequencing errors. To assign V, D and J gene segments, CDR3 sequences were aligned to IMGT reference sequences. For a sequence to be retained, a match of at least six nucleotides was required to both a V gene segment and a J gene segment. A rearrangement was called productive if the CDR3 had no stop codons and remained in frame with V and J, and every other rearrangement was called non-productive. CDR3 was defined by IMGT convention, running from the second conserved V-encoded cysteine to the conserved J-encoded phenylalanine. The earlier analysis of about 500 of the donors excluded sequences that lacked an unambiguous match to a single V gene segment. An earlier analysis of 500 to 600 of the donors classified V segments as functional when productive rearrangements were above 56.7% and as segregating when the standard deviation between donors was above 5%. To diagnose cytomegalovirus status from the catalog of TCR beta chain sequences, a statistical classification framework was built. V and J gene assignment, in a later analysis, came from comparing TCR nucleotide sequences with IMGT/GENE-DB human TR gene sequences. A later analysis assigned CDR3 sequences and most-parsimonious VDJ recombination scenarios with the TCRdist pipeline. In a later analysis, every TCR beta chain was defined by the combination of its CDR3 amino acid sequence and its V-gene family, and reads without a unique V-gene family were dropped. A later analysis removed 550 to 700 highly shared, low-generation-probability nucleotide sequences to deal with suspected cross-contamination and a sequencing artifact. In a later analysis, a clonal expansion index for each public chain was calculated from normalized within-repertoire ranks of inferred template counts. A later analysis computed generation probabilities with a VDJ recombination model fitted to out-of-frame rearrangements, and checked the results against IGoR. In a later analysis, TCR-TCR, TCR-HLA and TCR-CMV co-occurrence was scored with hypergeometric tests, and a repertoire-size bias correction was applied to TCR pairs. To estimate false discovery rates, a later analysis permuted the HLA or CMV assignments 20 times. A later analysis grouped co-occurring TCRs with DBSCAN, adding TCRdist sequence similarity when clustering within HLA-allele-positive subsets. Co-occurrence clustering excluded repertoires with fewer than 30,000 or more than 120,000 public chains, plus five with anomalous nucleotide sharing. Held by TCRdb, this immuneACCESS table contains in-frame sequences only and omits some clones. Under half of the omission traces to an unresolved V gene where checked; the cause of the rest is unknown. Clone size and the V and J calls come from that table; the DNA yielded D and trimming. This sample has about 130,000 clones in its table, and roughly 79% of those were observed once. The ten largest clonotypes hold roughly 3.1% of the sample.

Worth noting for this clone: The antigen it recognizes is unknown. Base qualities were left out, and no much larger clone turns up one base away.

This TCR derives from a man aged 25-45 years in good health and CMV-seronegative. The V and J genes are TRBV4-3 and TRBJ2-3; a stretch of 16 junction bases matches TRBD2. The material sequenced was PBMCs. The CDR3 region has the sequence CASSQDVGLAGGPGDTQYF. The bases read TGCGCCAGCAGCCAAGATGTGGGACTAGCGGGAGGGCCGGGGGATACGCAGTATTTT.